The entry that follows covers one T cell receptor (beta chain) sequence. The data are from a study of T cell changes during pregnancy in multiple sclerosis. V shed 0 bases and J shed 2 bases, with 13 bases lying between them. This CDR3 comprises 16 residues. Germline V gene lookup returns CDR1 MNHEY and CDR2 SMNVEV (reference sequence). Clones were sequenced by immunoSEQ multiplex PCR, and TCRdb holds only the in-frame ones, with some missing. The repertoire has 100,000 or so clones, about 90% of them found once; the top ten carry less than 2.5%. V gene TRBV27 combines with J gene TRBJ1-2; a weak D match, TRBD1 (5 bases). This receptor was identified in a female donor with multiple sclerosis, enrolled in a pregnancy study. Sample: peripheral blood, taken after pregnancy. CDR3 protein: CASSLSLSGLNYGYTF. CDR3 bases: TGTGCCAGCAGTTTATCGCTTTCAGGGCTGAACTATGGCTACACCTTC.